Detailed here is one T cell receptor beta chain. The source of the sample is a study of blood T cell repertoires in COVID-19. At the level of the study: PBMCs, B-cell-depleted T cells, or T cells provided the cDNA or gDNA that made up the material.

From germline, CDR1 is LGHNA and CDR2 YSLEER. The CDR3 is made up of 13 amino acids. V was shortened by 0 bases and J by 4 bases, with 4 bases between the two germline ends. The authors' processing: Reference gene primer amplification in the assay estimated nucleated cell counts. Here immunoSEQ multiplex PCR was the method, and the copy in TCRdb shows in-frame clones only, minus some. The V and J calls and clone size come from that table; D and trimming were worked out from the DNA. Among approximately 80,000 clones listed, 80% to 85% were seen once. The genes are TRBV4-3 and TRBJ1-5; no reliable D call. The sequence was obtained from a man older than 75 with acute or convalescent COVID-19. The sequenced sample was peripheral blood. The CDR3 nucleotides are TGCGCCAGCAGCCAAGAGGCTAATCAGCCCCAGCATTTT. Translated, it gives CASSQEANQPQHF.